The clone carrying this TCR beta chain was picked up many times. Its antigen is as yet unknown. Isolated RNA was reverse transcribed in full, so expressed TCRB transcripts were sequenced. TCRdb's table, derived via immunoSEQ multiplex PCR, lists solely in-frame clones and lacks some. This sample has 150,000 to 170,000 clones, with over 7.5% found just once. The sample comes from a study of beta chain features in type 1 diabetes. Turning to the study itself: All samples yielded roughly 100,000,000 examined sorted cells. Study findings and constraints: All four CD4+ subsets from Type 1 diabetes patients carried moderately but significantly shorter TCRB CDR3s.

Trimming cost V 5 bases and J 6 bases, with 16 bases left between them. Germline lookup yields CDR1 SGHAT and CDR2 FQDESV (reference sequence). This CDR3 has 14 amino acids. This sequence was found in a man aged 18-30 years in good health. The J gene is TRBJ2-5, the V gene TRBV11-1; perhaps TRBD2 as D (6 bases). The sample consisted of central memory CD4+ T cells from blood. For the CDR3, the DNA is TGTGCCAGCAGCACCGGGGACTTGAAGAAGACCCAGTACTTC. Its protein product is CASSTGDLKKTQYF. Variable domain in full (rest from reference TRBV11-1 and TRBJ2-5): EAEVAQSPRYKITEKSQAVAFWCDPISGHATLYWYRQILGQGPELLVQFQDESVVDDSQLPKDRFSAERLKGVDSTLKIQPAELGDSAMYLCASSTGDLKKTQYFGPGTRLLVL.